This TCR beta chain was retrieved from a study of shared clonotypes between healthy human individuals. Study results and caveats: Generation probabilities were higher for clonotypes shared across all four sorted-subset donors than for unshared ones.

Some clones are missing from TCRdb's copy, which holds only in-frame ones; the method was immunoSEQ multiplex PCR. This repertoire shows around 2,000,000 clones, about 95% found once; its top ten account for roughly 1%. The CDR3 covers 12 residues. From germline, CDR1 is MNHEY and CDR2 SMNVEV (reference sequence). Trimming left V 4 bases short and J 3 bases short, with 7 bases between. In the case of this clone: No antigen is known for it. Distinct nucleotide sequences in the sample also encode this CDR3.

Naive CD8 isolation took CD45RO-negative cells positively selected for CCR7 and excluded terminally differentiated effector memory CD45RA+ cells. This TCR was recovered from a man between 18 and 29 years old in good health. Sequenced input: naive CD8+ T cells sorted from blood. The chain uses TRBV27 and TRBJ2-7; the D is unclear. CDR3 loop: CASSSSHYEQYF. The CDR3 DNA reads TGTGCCAGCAGTTCATCTCACTACGAGCAGTACTTC.